A single sample gave rise to the 20 T cell receptor beta chains below, sequenced in a study of T-cell reconstitution after alpha-beta-depleted transplantation in children. For TCRbeta, the library was prepared with unique molecular identifiers. TCRdb re-called the PCR reads with MiXCR, one entry per CDR3 protein. Of roughly 400,000 distinct CDR3 sequences detected, over 40% appear once; the ten largest clones hold around 29%. The sequences come from PBMCs, collected before TCRalphabeta/CD19-depleted stem cell transplant. These receptors were obtained from a girl aged 2 to 9 with aplastic anemia, due to receive a stem cell transplant.

This chain links TRBV7-2 with TRBJ2-1; D not certain. The CDR3 runs to 15 residues. Germline V gene data show CDR1 as SGHTA and CDR2 as FQGNSA. V lost 4 bases to trimming and J lost 8 bases, with 18 bases between them. For the CDR3, the DNA is TGTGCCAGCAGCTCCCAACCGACTCGTCGGGATGAGCAGTTCTTC. Encoded protein: CASSSQPTRRDEQFF. The whole variable domain, filled in from reference TRBV7-2 and TRBJ2-1, reads GAGVSQSPSNKVTEKGKDVELRCDPISGHTALYWYRQSLGQGLEFLIYFQGNSAPDKSGLPSDRFSAERTGGSVSTLTIQRTQQEDSAVYLCASSSQPTRRDEQFFGPGTRLTVL.

This clonotype was counted only a few times. This chain uses TRBV28 with TRBJ2-5, with 15 bases lining up with TRBD2. The germline gives CDR1 MDHEN, CDR2 SYDVKM. The CDR3 is made up of 15 amino acids. V lost 6 bases to trimming and J lost 5 bases; unmatched junction nucleotides: 4. In DNA, the CDR3 is TGTGCCAGCAGCTCGGGACTAGCGGGAGGCGAGACCCAGTACTTC. Translated: CASSSGLAGGETQYF.

This clonotype was seen a handful of times. The rearrangement uses TRBV5-6 and TRBJ2-7; D is possibly TRBD1 or TRBD2 (5 bases each). V lost 4 bases and J lost 3, with 17 bases in between. Germline lookup yields CDR1 SGHDT and CDR2 YYEEEE. The CDR3 has 15 residues. CDR3 in amino acids: CASSVGTGWGYEQYF. CDR3 in DNA: TGTGCCAGCAGCGTCGGGACGGGATGGGGCTACGAGCAGTACTTC.

The chain couples TRBV29-1 to TRBJ2-1, with no clear D. The CDR3 is 13 residues long. Germline loops: CDR1 SQVTM, CDR2 ANQGSEA. V lost 4 bases to trimming and J lost 6 bases, with 13 bases between them. The CDR3 DNA follows: TGCAGCGTTGCGGTCGGATCCCTCAATGAGCAGTTCTTC. Its translation: CSVAVGSLNEQFF.

The chain has TRBV20-1 and TRBJ2-7; 7 positions agree with TRBD2. The germline gives CDR1 DFQATT, CDR2 SNEGSKA (reference sequence). After removal of 0 bases from V and 4 bases from J, the junction contained 6 bases not matched to a gene. This CDR3 has 14 residues. CDR3 region: CSAREPAGIYEQYF. CDR3 nucleotide sequence: TGCAGTGCTAGAGAACCAGCGGGAATATACGAGCAGTACTTC.

The CDR3 DNA reads TGTGCCAGCAGCTTGGGGACTAGCGGGGAAGGTACGCAGTATTTT. This gives the protein CASSLGTSGEGTQYF. V is TRBV7-8 and J is TRBJ2-3; TRBD2 agrees at 13 bases. The V and J ends lost 3 bases and 8 bases, in that order; junction bases with no gene match: 5. The CDR3 contains 15 residues. Germline CDR1 SGHVS, CDR2 FQNEAQ.

This clonotype was picked up one time. The rearrangement uses TRBV10-3 and TRBJ2-3, with D possibly being TRBD2 (6 bases). The CDR3 runs 16 residues. Germline CDR1 reads ENHRY; CDR2 reads SYGVKD. Trimming stripped 3 bases from V and 4 bases from J, with 17 bases between. The CDR3 DNA reads as TGTGCCATCAGTGACCCCATAGCGGCCAGAGCAGATACGCAGTATTTT. Amino acids: CAISDPIAARADTQYF.

This clonotype was seen many times. The chain is built from TRBV7-9 and TRBJ2-7, with a possible D match to TRBD2 (6 bases). This CDR3 contains 16 residues. The V gene lost 0 bases and the J gene lost 4 bases, with 16 bases spanning the gap. CDR1 SEHNR and CDR2 FQNEAQ come from the germline V gene (reference sequence). This CDR3 reads CASSLALVAGRYEQYF. Here the CDR3 DNA reads TGTGCCAGCAGCTTAGCGCTTGTGGCAGGGAGGTACGAGCAGTACTTC.

The chain employs TRBV27 and TRBJ2-2; 15 positions agree with TRBD2. J was trimmed by 5 bases and V by 6 bases; bases with no gene match: 10. The CDR3 consists of 18 residues. CDR1 and CDR2 (germline): MNHEY, SMNVEV (reference sequence). CDR3 loop: CASSQQVGTSGRTGELFF. CDR3 nucleotides: TGTGCCAGCAGCCAACAAGTCGGGACTAGCGGGAGGACCGGGGAGCTGTTTTTT.

This clonotype was observed at least ten times. The chain combines TRBV20-1 with TRBJ2-3; D unclear. The CDR3 is 11 amino acids. Trimming took off 1 base at V and 6 bases at J, with 5 bases between the two ends. Germline CDR1 is DFQATT and CDR2 is SNEGSKA (reference sequence). The CDR3 is CSARAVDTQYF. CDR3 DNA: TGCAGTGCTAGAGCCGTGGATACGCAGTATTTT.

This clonotype was recorded only once. This chain links TRBV27 with TRBJ2-1; 8 bases fit TRBD2. Trimming removed 5 bases from V and 7 bases from J; junction bases left unmatched: 7. The CDR3 spans 14 residues. Germline values: CDR1 MNHEY, CDR2 SMNVEV (reference sequence). The CDR3 region has the DNA TGTGCCAGCAGTCTAGGGACTAGTCGGAATGAGCAGTTCTTC. Its protein is CASSLGTSRNEQFF.

At least ten counts were recorded for this clonotype. The V and J genes are TRBV14 and TRBJ2-7; D is unresolved. The germline V and J ends were trimmed by 1 base and 0 bases, with 7 bases remaining between them. Germline V CDR1 and CDR2: SGHDN, FVKESK. The CDR3 runs to 14 residues. CDR3: CASSQVRSSYEQYF. The CDR3 bases are TGTGCCAGCAGCCAAGTTCGGAGCTCCTACGAGCAGTACTTC. Using reference TRBV14 and TRBJ2-7 for the parts outside the CDR3, the full variable domain is EAGVTQFPSHSVIEKGQTVTLRCDPISGHDNLYWYRRVMGKEIKFLLHFVKESKQDESGMPNNRFLAERTGGTYSTLKVQPAELEDSGVYFCASSQVRSSYEQYFGPGTRLTVT.

Only a few counts were recorded for this clonotype. The chain combines TRBV5-1 with TRBJ1-2; D is unclear. V shed 0 bases and J shed 6 bases, with 9 bases lying between them. Germline CDR1 and CDR2: SGHRS and YFSETQ. The CDR3 length is 13 residues. The chain's CDR3 is CASSLVAGNGYTF. As DNA, the CDR3 is TGCGCCAGCAGCTTGGTGGCGGGGAATGGCTACACCTTC. Looking up the rest from reference TRBV5-1 and TRBJ1-2 gives the full variable domain: KAGVTQTPRYLIKTRGQQVTLSCSPISGHRSVSWYQQTPGQGLQFLFEYFSETQRNKGNFPGRFSGRQFSNSRSEMNVSTLELGDSALYLCASSLVAGNGYTFGSGTRLTVV.

This clonotype came up many times. The rearrangement uses TRBV7-2 and TRBJ1-2; D is perhaps TRBD1 (6 bases). This CDR3 has 15 amino acids. Looked up from germline, CDR1 is SGHTA and CDR2 is FQGNSA. The V and J ends lost 3 bases and 4 bases respectively, with 15 bases between them. CDR3 protein: CASSLGGGPGYGYTF. CDR3 nucleotides: TGTGCCAGCAGCTTGGGAGGGGGGCCTGGCTATGGCTACACCTTC.

This chain connects TRBV20-1 to TRBJ2-1; D not resolved. Trimming took 0 bases from V and 4 from J, leaving 16 bases between them. The CDR3 has 16 amino acids. From germline, CDR1 is DFQATT and CDR2 SNEGSKA (reference sequence). CDR3 bases: TGCAGTGCTAGAGATTTGGAGACTGGAGATTACAATGAGCAGTTCTTC. It encodes CSARDLETGDYNEQFF.

J is TRBJ1-1 and V is TRBV29-1, with no clear D. The V and J ends lost 2 bases and 8 bases respectively, with 9 bases between them. Germline values: CDR1 SQVTM, CDR2 ANQGSEA. CDR3 length: 11 amino acids. CDR3 amino acids: CSVEHGREAFF. The CDR3, as DNA: TGCAGCGTTGAACATGGGAGGGAAGCTTTCTTT. Variable domain in full (rest from reference TRBV29-1 and TRBJ1-1): SAVISQKPSRDICQRGTSLTIQCQVDSQVTMMFWYRQQPGQSLTLIATANQGSEATYESGFVIDKFPISRPNLTFSTLTVSNMSPEDSSIYLCSVEHGREAFFGQGTRLTVV.

V and J are TRBV25-1 and TRBJ2-7; D might be TRBD1 (6 bases). The CDR3 loop spans 15 amino acids. V lost 1 base and J 3 bases, leaving 13 bases between the germline ends. Germline V CDR1 and CDR2: MGHDK, SYGVNS. CDR3 in amino acids: CASSELGSGVYEQYF. As DNA, the CDR3 is TGTGCCAGCAGTGAATTGGGTTCAGGGGTCTACGAGCAGTACTTC.

The chain has TRBV9 and TRBJ2-7; TRBD1 aligns across 11 bases. This CDR3 is built from 15 residues. The V segment lost 0 bases and the J segment 5 bases; nucleotides outside the gene matches: 4. CDR1 is SGDLS, CDR2 YYNGEE, per germline. The CDR3 nucleotides are TGTGCCAGCAGCGTAGGCGGGACAGGGGGTAACGAGCAGTACTTC. Its protein is CASSVGGTGGNEQYF.

The chain uses TRBV15 and TRBJ2-1, with 7 nucleotides matching TRBD2. Unmatched junction bases numbered 6, after V lost 0 bases and J lost 7 bases. Per the germline V gene, CDR1 is LNHNV and CDR2 is YYDKDF (reference sequence). The CDR3 extends over 15 amino acids. CDR3 nucleotide sequence: TGTGCCACCAGCAGAGAGCTAGCGGAAGGGAATGAGCAGTTCTTC. It yields the protein CATSRELAEGNEQFF.

This chain connects TRBV7-9 to TRBJ2-1; 10 bases line up with TRBD1. In germline, CDR1 is SEHNR, CDR2 FQNEAQ (reference sequence). The V and J ends lost 1 base and 6 bases, in that order; junction bases with no gene match: 3. CDR3 length: 15 residues. The CDR3 region is CASSLEGTGVNEQFF. CDR3 nucleotide sequence: TGTGCCAGCAGCTTAGAGGGGACAGGGGTCAATGAGCAGTTCTTC.